This TCR beta chain was found in a study of cytomegalovirus exposure and HLA in healthy donors. Whole-study context: For the roughly 400 genotyped donors, roughly 80% fell within the Caucasian-associated ancestry cluster.

Points from the study as a whole: Earlier analysis yielded a pattern in which most TCR beta V segments were productive about 90% or about 30% of the time. Another analysis was done later, and it associated over 15,000 TCR beta sequences with HLA alleles at 0.05 false discovery rate.

In regard to this clone: Its antigen is still unknown.

Primers included in the PCR were 60 Vbeta and 13 Jbeta primers. Measured with immunoSEQ multiplex PCR; TCRdb has only the in-frame clones, and not every one. This table has around 93,000 clones, approximately 80% appearing once. V shed 5 bases, J shed 4 bases, and the junction held 10 bases outside the gene matches. This CDR3 comprises 15 residues. Germline-derived CDR1 and CDR2 are MNHEY and SMNVEV (reference sequence). This TCR came from a woman between 35 and 50 years old in good health and CMV-seronegative. The chain links TRBV27 to TRBJ2-7; 8 nucleotides match TRBD2. Input material: PBMCs. The CDR3 DNA reads as TGTGCCAGCAGTCGGGAGGGCATCCTCCTTTACGAGCAGTACTTC. Translating it yields CASSREGILLYEQYF.